This TCR beta chain is from a study of CD8+CD57+ T cells in acquired aplastic anemia. The study's findings and limits: A set of approximately 30 CD8+ CDR3 sequences was shared between patients and controls, and these sequences appeared highly expressed in patients.

Germline-derived CDR1 and CDR2 are WSHSY and SAAADI. Between the trimmed V and J ends, which lost 3 bases and 5 bases, there was a span of 17 bases. CDR3 length: 15 residues. Points on this clonotype: Its antigen is not known.

Profiles of TCR beta VDJ and CDR3 were generated from a genomic DNA template. A single record per CDR3 protein comes from TCRdb applying MiXCR to the reads. Here the sample spans roughly 61,000 distinct CDR3 sequences, around 60% being singletons. By flow cytometry, patients selected for sequencing had shown an expansion of CD8+CD57+ cells. With no exception, the patients had severe acquired aplastic anemia. The sequencing input was sorted CD4+, CD8+, or CD8+CD57+ T cells (not recorded which) from PBMCs. The receptor comes from a human donor with aplastic anemia. The rearrangement links TRBV10-2 to TRBJ2-7, with D possibly being TRBD1 or TRBD2 (5 bases each). In DNA form, the CDR3 reads TGCGCCAGCAGTGACTCAGGGACGCCGAGAGACGAGCAGTACTTC. It translates to CASSDSGTPRDEQYF.